Below, 16 T cell receptor beta chains from the same sample are listed, as sequenced in a study of neurological immune-mediated disorders. As to time point: longitudinal time-point 2. TCRdb ran MiXCR on the 5' RACE reads and lists one entry per CDR3 protein. The sample shows tens of thousands of distinct CDR3 sequences, around 6% of them seen only once. Sequencing was done on a sample of PBMCs. Receptor source: an older woman with multiple sclerosis.

Ten or more counts support this clonotype. V and J are TRBV5-1 and TRBJ2-1, with D possibly matching TRBD1 (5 bases). Germline V gene sequence: CDR1 SGHRS, CDR2 YFSETQ. V was pared by 4 bases and J by 1 base, with 18 bases between. This CDR3 contains 17 residues. The CDR3 loop is CASSPLSQGASYNEQFF. CDR3 nucleotide sequence: TGCGCCAGCAGCCCCCTTAGCCAGGGCGCGTCCTACAATGAGCAGTTCTTC.

The V gene is TRBV20-1, the J gene TRBJ2-1; TRBD1 matches at 10 bases. Unmatched junction bases numbered 7, after V lost 2 bases and J lost 3 bases. This CDR3 region has 16 residues. Germline CDR1 is DFQATT and CDR2 is SNEGSKA (reference sequence). The CDR3 DNA sequence: TGCAGTGCTAGACCCCGGGACAGGGGACTCTACAATGAGCAGTTCTTC. Amino acids: CSARPRDRGLYNEQFF.

This clonotype occurred many times. This sequence joins TRBV20-1 and TRBJ2-4; TRBD1 is a possible D gene (6 bases). CDR1 and CDR2 (germline): DFQATT, SNEGSKA (reference sequence). V lost 0 bases and J 0 bases, leaving 9 bases between the germline ends. The CDR3 contains 15 residues. In nucleotides, the CDR3 is TGCAGTGCTAGAGAACGAGGGGGAGCCAAAAACATTCAGTACTTC. As protein: CSARERGGAKNIQYF.

This clonotype has a count of ten or more. This chain joins TRBV5-1 and TRBJ2-1; D is undetermined. The CDR3 has 12 amino acids. V shed 4 bases and J shed 11 bases, with 13 bases lying between them. The germline V gene encodes CDR1 SGHRS and CDR2 YFSETQ. CDR3 in amino acids: CASSRPLEQQFF. CDR3 coding DNA: TGCGCCAGCAGCCGCCCCCTAGAACAGCAGTTCTTC.

This clonotype was detected a few times. CDR3 residues: CASSSGQYQETQYF. CDR3 sequence (DNA): TGCGCCAGCAGCTCCGGACAGTACCAAGAGACCCAGTACTTC. The chain combines TRBV5-1 with TRBJ2-5; perhaps TRBD1 as D (6 bases). The V gene lost 3 bases and the J gene lost 0 bases, with 9 bases spanning the gap. Germline V gene data show CDR1 as SGHRS and CDR2 as YFSETQ. The CDR3 is made up of 14 amino acids.

This clonotype was seen at least ten times. V gene TRBV5-1 combines with J gene TRBJ2-5, with a tentative D call TRBD1 (5 bases). The V end was cut by 0 bases, the J end by 5 bases, with 14 bases between. In germline, CDR1 is SGHRS, CDR2 YFSETQ. The CDR3 covers 15 residues. CDR3 sequence reads: CASSLVSNPGETQYF. CDR3 sequence (DNA): TGCGCCAGCAGCTTGGTGTCCAACCCAGGGGAGACCCAGTACTTC.

This clonotype has a count of ten or more. V usage is TRBV5-1 and J usage is TRBJ2-1, with 7 bases identical to TRBD1. The junction had 9 bases not matched to a gene; V was cut back by 2 bases and J by 4 bases. CDR1 is SGHRS, CDR2 YFSETQ, per germline. The CDR3 consists of 16 residues. CDR3 region: CASSLQGPESYNEQFF. The CDR3, as DNA: TGCGCCAGCAGCTTACAGGGGCCGGAATCTTACAATGAGCAGTTCTTC.

For this clonotype: Just one base apart from a much larger clone, this may be a read error. V and J are TRBV7-2 and TRBJ1-1; perhaps TRBD1 as D (5 bases). Trimming removed 3 bases from V and 1 base from J, with 12 bases in between. The CDR3 sequence is 15 residues long. Germline-derived CDR1 and CDR2 are SGHTA and FQGNSA. The CDR3 reads CASSLAGGRNTEAFF. The DNA for the CDR3 is TGTGCCAGCAGCTTGGCGGGGGGGAGGAACACTGAAGCTTTCTTT. Variable domain in full (rest from reference TRBV7-2 and TRBJ1-1): GAGVSQSPSNKVTEKGKDVELRCDPISGHTALYWYRQSLGQGLEFLIYFQGNSAPDKSGLPSDRFSAERTGGSVSTLTIQRTQQEDSAVYLCASSLAGGRNTEAFFGQGTRLTVV.

This clonotype showed up just a few times. The chain is built from TRBV6-1 and TRBJ2-3; a possible D gene is TRBD2 (6 bases). Trimming shortened V by 5 bases and J by 0 bases, and 15 bases separated the two germline ends. This CDR3 region has 16 residues. Per germline, CDR1 MNHNS and CDR2 SASEGT. CDR3 in DNA: TGTGCCAGCAGTCCCCGACTAGATGGGAGCACAGATACGCAGTATTTT. Its protein is CASSPRLDGSTDTQYF.

This clonotype has a count of ten or more. The chain recombines TRBV20-1 with TRBJ1-2; 9 positions match TRBD1. This CDR3 is built from 11 residues. V was clipped by 4 bases and J by 8 bases; unmatched bases: 2. Per the germline V gene, CDR1 is DFQATT and CDR2 is SNEGSKA (reference sequence). The CDR3 protein is CSANRGQGYTF. CDR3 DNA: TGCAGTGCTAACAGGGGGCAAGGCTACACCTTC.

At least ten counts were recorded for this clonotype. The chain employs TRBV5-1 and TRBJ1-1; tentatively, D is TRBD1 (5 bases). There are 14 residues in the CDR3. The V end was cut by 4 bases, the J end by 1 base, with 11 bases between. Germline values: CDR1 SGHRS, CDR2 YFSETQ. Here the CDR3 DNA reads TGCGCCAGCAGCCAGGGCAGGTCGAACACTGAAGCTTTCTTT. This translates into CASSQGRSNTEAFF.

This clonotype was seen at least ten times. The chain couples TRBV29-1 to TRBJ2-2; 9 positions match TRBD1. This CDR3 comprises 15 residues. The ends lost 5 bases at V and 5 bases at J; junction bases unmatched: 9. The V gene's germline CDR1 is SQVTM and CDR2 ANQGSEA. CDR3 loop: CSVKPDRGGTGELFF. The CDR3 DNA follows: TGCAGCGTTAAACCAGACAGGGGGGGAACCGGGGAGCTGTTTTTT.

This clonotype was seen repeatedly, ten times or more. The chain recombines TRBV5-1 with TRBJ1-4; no firm D call. V lost 1 base to trimming and J lost 0 bases, with 4 bases between them. This CDR3 spans 14 amino acids. Germline V gives CDR1 SGHRS, CDR2 YFSETQ. The CDR3 spells CASSLIPTNEKLFF. The CDR3 bases are TGCGCCAGCAGCTTGATACCAACTAATGAAAAACTGTTTTTT. Full variable domain (missing parts from reference TRBV5-1 and TRBJ1-4): KAGVTQTPRYLIKTRGQQVTLSCSPISGHRSVSWYQQTPGQGLQFLFEYFSETQRNKGNFPGRFSGRQFSNSRSEMNVSTLELGDSALYLCASSLIPTNEKLFFGSGTQLSVL.

This clonotype was seen many times. The J gene is TRBJ2-5, the V gene TRBV5-1; D is uncertain. Trimming took 5 bases from V and 1 from J, leaving 3 bases between them. The CDR3 loop spans 11 amino acids. Germline V gene data show CDR1 as SGHRS and CDR2 as YFSETQ. Here the CDR3 DNA reads TGCGCCAGCAGGGGCCAAGAGACCCAGTACTTC. It yields the protein CASRGQETQYF.

This clonotype was counted at least ten times. V gene TRBV6-1 combines with J gene TRBJ1-2, with TRBD1 as a possible D gene (6 bases). This CDR3 contains 15 residues. Trimming took 5 bases from V and 8 from J, leaving 21 bases between them. Germline V gives CDR1 MNHNS, CDR2 SASEGT. CDR3 nucleotide sequence: TGTGCCAGCAGTCCGGGGGCGGGGGACCTTCGAGGCTACACCTTC. Translating gives CASSPGAGDLRGYTF.

This clonotype has at least ten counts. The rearrangement uses TRBV4-2 and TRBJ2-6; a weak D match, TRBD1 (5 bases). There are 14 residues in the CDR3. V was trimmed by 7 bases and J by 3 bases, leaving 10 bases between them. In germline, CDR1 is LGHNA, CDR2 YNFKEQ. The CDR3 DNA reads as TGTGCCAGCACCCAGGGTGGTGGGGCCAACGTCCTGACTTTC. As protein: CASTQGGGANVLTF.